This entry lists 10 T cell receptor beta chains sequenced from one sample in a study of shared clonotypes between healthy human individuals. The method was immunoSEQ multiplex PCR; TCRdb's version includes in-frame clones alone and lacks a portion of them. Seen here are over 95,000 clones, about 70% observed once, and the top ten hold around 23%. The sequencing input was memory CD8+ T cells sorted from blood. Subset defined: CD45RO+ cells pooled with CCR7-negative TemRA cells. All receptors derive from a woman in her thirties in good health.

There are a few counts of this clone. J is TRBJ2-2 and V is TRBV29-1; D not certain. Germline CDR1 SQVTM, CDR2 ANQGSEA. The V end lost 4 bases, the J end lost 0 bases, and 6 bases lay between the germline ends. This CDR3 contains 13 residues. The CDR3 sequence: CSVVWTNTGELFF. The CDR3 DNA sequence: TGCAGCGTTGTGTGGACGAACACCGGGGAGCTGTTTTTT.

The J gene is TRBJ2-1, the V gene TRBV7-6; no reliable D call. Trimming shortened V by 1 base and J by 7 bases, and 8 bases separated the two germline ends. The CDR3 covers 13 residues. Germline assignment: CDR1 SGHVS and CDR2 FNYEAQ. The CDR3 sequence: CASSLGPPNEQFF. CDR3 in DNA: TGTGCCAGCAGCTTAGGGCCTCCAAATGAGCAGTTCTTC.

This CDR3 reads CASSQMGAAHNQPQHF. In DNA form, the CDR3 reads TGCGCCAGCAGTCAGATGGGGGCCGCGCACAATCAGCCCCAGCATTTT. The gene calls are TRBV4-1 and TRBJ1-5; weak D call: TRBD1 (6 bases). This CDR3 comprises 16 residues. Trimming took 6 bases from V and 3 from J, leaving 18 bases between them. Germline loops: CDR1 MGHRA, CDR2 YSYEKL.

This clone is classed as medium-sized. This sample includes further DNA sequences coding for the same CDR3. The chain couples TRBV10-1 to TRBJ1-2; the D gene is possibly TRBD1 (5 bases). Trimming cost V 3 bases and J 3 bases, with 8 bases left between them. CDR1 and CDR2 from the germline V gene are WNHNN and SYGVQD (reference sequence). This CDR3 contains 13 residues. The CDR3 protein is CASSDRGDYGYTF. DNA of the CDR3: TGCGCCAGCAGTGATCGAGGGGACTATGGCTACACCTTC.

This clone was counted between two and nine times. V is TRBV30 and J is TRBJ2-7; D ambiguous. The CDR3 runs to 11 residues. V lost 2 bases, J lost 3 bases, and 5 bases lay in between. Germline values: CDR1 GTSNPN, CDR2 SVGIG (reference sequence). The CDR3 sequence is CAWSSNYEQYF. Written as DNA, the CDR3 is TGTGCCTGGAGTTCGAACTACGAGCAGTACTTC.

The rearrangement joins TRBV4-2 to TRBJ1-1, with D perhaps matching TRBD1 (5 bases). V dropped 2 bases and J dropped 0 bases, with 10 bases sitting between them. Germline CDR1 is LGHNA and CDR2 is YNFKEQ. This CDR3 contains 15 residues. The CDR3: CASSQTRGMNTEAFF. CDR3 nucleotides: TGTGCCAGCAGCCAAACACGGGGCATGAACACTGAAGCTTTCTTT.

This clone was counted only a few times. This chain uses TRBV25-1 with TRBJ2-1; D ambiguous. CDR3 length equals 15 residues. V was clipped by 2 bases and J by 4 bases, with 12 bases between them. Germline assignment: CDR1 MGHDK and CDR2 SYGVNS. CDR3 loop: CASSEGSSTYNEQFF. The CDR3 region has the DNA TGTGCCAGCAGTGAAGGTTCGTCTACTTACAATGAGCAGTTCTTC.

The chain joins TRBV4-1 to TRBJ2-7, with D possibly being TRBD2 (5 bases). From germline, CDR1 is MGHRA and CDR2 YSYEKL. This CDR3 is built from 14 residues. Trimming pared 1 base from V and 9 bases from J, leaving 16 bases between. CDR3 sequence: CASSQVPKAGGQYF. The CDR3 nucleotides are TGCGCCAGCAGCCAAGTCCCGAAAGCAGGAGGGCAGTACTTC.

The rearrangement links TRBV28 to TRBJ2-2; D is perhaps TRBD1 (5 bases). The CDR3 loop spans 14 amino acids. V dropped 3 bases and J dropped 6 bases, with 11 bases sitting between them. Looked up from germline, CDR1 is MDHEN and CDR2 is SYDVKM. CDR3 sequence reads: CASSFDLGAGELFF. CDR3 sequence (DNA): TGTGCCAGCAGTTTTGACCTAGGGGCCGGGGAGCTGTTTTTT.

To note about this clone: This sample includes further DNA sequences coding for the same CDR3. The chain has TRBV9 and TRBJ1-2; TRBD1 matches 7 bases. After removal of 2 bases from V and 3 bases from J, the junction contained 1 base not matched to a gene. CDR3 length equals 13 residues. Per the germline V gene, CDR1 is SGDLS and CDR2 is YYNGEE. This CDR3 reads CASSVGQDYGYTF. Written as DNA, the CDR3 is TGTGCCAGCAGCGTCGGACAGGACTATGGCTACACCTTC.